This T cell receptor (beta chain) was observed in a study of CD8 T cells in Susac syndrome. After extraction with the RNeasy kit, roughly 0.45 to 1 ug of the RNA was reverse transcribed using random hexamers. An immunoSEQ multiplex PCR amplified TCR beta CDR3 over 54 Vbeta and 13 Jbeta. A single record per CDR3 protein comes from TCRdb applying MiXCR to the immunoSEQ multiplex PCR reads. The sample lists about 200,000 distinct CDR3 sequences; 85% to 95% were seen once. The CDR3 covers 14 residues. V dropped 6 bases and J dropped 7; count of bases not matched to a gene: 8. Per germline, CDR1 MNHEY and CDR2 SMNVEV (reference sequence). Sequencing of TCR beta drew on CD8+ and CD4+ T cells from blood. Isolation of CD8+ and CD4+ T cells was performed negatively, whereas enrichment of TEMRA cells was done by FACS.

This receptor was obtained from a human donor in good health. The chain has TRBV27 and TRBJ1-4; 7 bases agree with TRBD1. Material for sequencing was CD4+ T cells from PBMCs. In DNA, the CDR3 is TGTGCCAGCAGAAGACAGGGTGCTCTTGAAAAACTGTTTTTT. Protein: CASRRQGALEKLFF.